The 15 T cell receptor beta chains presented below share a single source sample, sequenced in a study of T-cell reconstitution after alpha-beta-depleted transplantation in children. Molecular barcoding with unique molecular identifiers was used for the TCRbeta library. MiXCR, run by TCRdb on the PCR reads, gives a single entry per CDR3 protein. The profile shows around 370,000 distinct CDR3 sequences, around 15% of them singletons. This sample comprised PBMCs, mostly from graft donor cells, obtained 360 days after TCRalphabeta/CD19-depleted stem cell transplant. The receptor source for this set is a male patient under 10 years old who had a stem cell transplant for acute lymphoblastic leukemia, so the T cells may come from the graft donor.

This clonotype was seen a handful of times. The chain joins TRBV7-2 to TRBJ2-2; D gene ambiguous. The CDR3 is made up of 17 amino acids. In germline, CDR1 is SGHTA, CDR2 FQGNSA. Trimming removed 3 bases at V and 1 base at J, with 15 bases between. The CDR3 coding sequence is TGTGCCAGCAGCTTCCCTAGGACCCTCCTGAACACCGGGGAGCTGTTTTTT. Translation gives CASSFPRTLLNTGELFF.

This clonotype was seen a handful of times. The rearrangement uses TRBV6-2 or TRBV6-3 and TRBJ2-7; weak D call: TRBD2 (5 bases). This CDR3 spans 15 amino acids. The germline V gene has CDR1 MNHEY and CDR2 SVGEGT. With 5 bases removed from V and 3 bases from J, the gap between germline ends came to 17 bases. Here the CDR3 reads CASSMWRRNLYEQYF. The CDR3 bases are TGTGCCAGCAGTATGTGGAGGCGGAATCTCTACGAGCAGTACTTC.

CDR3 residues: CASSMGTQPQHF. CDR3 in DNA: TGTGCCAGTAGTATGGGGACCCAGCCCCAGCATTTT. The genes are TRBV19 and TRBJ1-5; TRBD1 is a possible D gene (5 bases). Between the trimmed V and J ends, which lost 3 bases and 7 bases, there was a span of 7 bases. The CDR3 is made up of 12 amino acids. Per germline, CDR1 LNHDA and CDR2 SQIVND (reference sequence).

The chain has TRBV5-5 and TRBJ2-2; D unresolved. V was cut by 0 bases and J by 0 bases, with 6 bases left in between. The CDR3 has 15 residues. The V gene's germline CDR1 is SGHKS and CDR2 YYEKEE (reference sequence). The CDR3 loop is CASSLVAANTGELFF. The CDR3 DNA reads TGTGCCAGCAGCTTGGTGGCAGCGAACACCGGGGAGCTGTTTTTT.

This clonotype was recorded at least ten times. This chain joins TRBV24-1 and TRBJ2-1, with 7 bases fitting TRBD1. Trimming removed 5 bases from V and 2 bases from J; junction bases left unmatched: 5. The germline CDR1 and CDR2 sequences are KGHDR and SFDVKD. This CDR3 is built from 15 residues. DNA of the CDR3: TGTGCCACCAGTGGACGGGACAGCCCCTACAATGAGCAGTTCTTC. This translates into CATSGRDSPYNEQFF.

This clonotype was observed a handful of times. The chain joins TRBV12-3 or TRBV12-4 to TRBJ2-7; 7 bases fit TRBD1. The CDR3 contains 15 residues. Losses at the gene ends were 1 base for V and 1 base for J; bases not matched to a gene: 4. CDR3 nucleotide sequence: TGTGCCAGCAGTTTAGGACAGGGAAGGTCCTACGAGCAGTACTTC. It encodes CASSLGQGRSYEQYF.

There are a few counts of this clonotype. The rearrangement uses TRBV24-1 and TRBJ2-2, with unresolved D. V was clipped by 4 bases and J by 6 bases, with 8 bases between them. The germline CDR1 and CDR2 sequences are KGHDR and SFDVKD. The CDR3 spans 13 residues. The CDR3 reads CATSESVSGELFF. CDR3 in DNA: TGTGCCACCAGTGAGAGTGTTTCCGGGGAGCTGTTTTTT.

The chain joins TRBV4-2 to TRBJ2-3; D is unresolved. Germline V gene lookup returns CDR1 LGHNA and CDR2 YNFKEQ. CDR3 length: 17 amino acids. Trimming removed 1 base at V and 1 base at J, with 15 bases between. CDR3 bases: TGTGCCAGCAGCCAAGCGGCTCTAGATTTGGGCACAGATACGCAGTATTTT. Residues: CASSQAALDLGTDTQYF.

This clonotype has only a few counts. The rearrangement links TRBV10-1 to TRBJ2-1; 9 bases are shared with TRBD2. The germline V gene has CDR1 WNHNN and CDR2 SYGVQD (reference sequence). V trimming: 6 bases; J trimming: 4 bases; junction bases outside the gene matches: 7. The CDR3 contains 15 residues. Here the CDR3 DNA reads TGCGCCAGCAGCGAGGGTAGCGGGAGTTACAATGAGCAGTTCTTC. Residues: CASSEGSGSYNEQFF.

The V and J genes are TRBV4-1 and TRBJ1-2; the match to TRBD1 covers 7 bases. This CDR3 comprises 14 residues. The germline gives CDR1 MGHRA, CDR2 YSYEKL. V lost 5 bases, J lost 2 bases, and 5 bases stayed unmatched. The CDR3 sequence is CASSSTGRNYGYTF. CDR3 bases: TGCGCCAGCAGCTCGACAGGGCGCAACTATGGCTACACCTTC.

This clonotype was seen a handful of times. The chain uses TRBV29-1 and TRBJ2-7; possible D gene TRBD2, 5 bases. The CDR3 is made up of 10 amino acids. Germline V gives CDR1 SQVTM, CDR2 ANQGSEA. Trimming cost V 5 bases and J 4 bases, with 6 bases left between them. The chain's CDR3 is CSVRGYEQYF. CDR3 DNA: TGCAGCGTTCGGGGATACGAGCAGTACTTC.

This clonotype appeared many times. The V gene is TRBV7-2, the J gene TRBJ2-7; weak D call: TRBD2 (6 bases). Germline V gene sequence: CDR1 SGHTA, CDR2 FQGNSA. The CDR3 sequence is 15 residues long. Trimming took 1 base from V and 0 from J, leaving 10 bases between them. CDR3 sequence: CASSLVAENSYEQYF. Here the CDR3 DNA reads TGTGCCAGCAGCTTAGTAGCGGAAAACTCCTACGAGCAGTACTTC.

This rearrangement joins TRBV30 to TRBJ1-1; D is perhaps TRBD1 (5 bases). Germline CDR1 reads GTSNPN; CDR2 reads SVGIG (reference sequence). Trimming pared 4 bases from V and 4 bases from J, leaving 19 bases between. The CDR3 has 15 amino acids. Here the CDR3 reads CAWIGAAVVITEAFF. CDR3 DNA: TGTGCCTGGATAGGGGCAGCGGTTGTAATCACTGAAGCTTTCTTT.

In this sample, this clonotype turned up a few times. The genes are TRBV6-5 and TRBJ2-5; D gene ambiguous. Trimming took 2 bases from V and 4 from J, leaving 17 bases between them. There are 16 residues in the CDR3. Germline CDR1 and CDR2: MNHEY and SVGAGI. Written as DNA, the CDR3 is TGTGCCAGCAGTTACGGGCCTCGAATGAAAATAGAGACCCAGTACTTC. This translates into CASSYGPRMKIETQYF.

This clonotype was counted between two and nine times. This chain uses TRBV28 with TRBJ2-7, with 13 nucleotides matching TRBD2. There are 13 residues in the CDR3. V lost 10 bases and J lost 6; bases outside the gene matches: 6. Per the germline V gene, CDR1 is MDHEN and CDR2 is SYDVKM. CDR3 protein: CATRGLAGSEQYF. The CDR3 nucleotides are TGTGCCACCCGGGGACTAGCGGGATCCGAGCAGTACTTC.